This TCR beta chain was sequenced for a study of control samples from healthy donors and cancer patients. The length of the CDR3 is 13 residues. This table comes from immunoSEQ multiplex PCR, and its TCRdb copy is limited to in-frame clones, with some not included. Of about 120,000 clones listed, 92% are singletons. The receptor was derived from a man older than 75 with head and neck cancer. Material for sequencing was PBMCs. The chain joins TRBV12-2 to TRBJ2-5. TRBV12-2 is a documented pseudogene. CDR3 protein: CASRLVLGETQYF. The CDR3 coding sequence is TGTGCAAGTCGCTTAGTGTTGGGAGAGACCCAGTACTTC.